A selection of T cell receptor beta chains follows, all from one sample in a study of T-cell memory formation after mild COVID-19. MiXCR was run by TCRdb on the 5' RACE reads, yielding one entry per CDR3 protein. The sample lists roughly 310,000 distinct CDR3 sequences; more than 15% were seen once. Specimen: PBMCs or a T cell subset sorted from them (not recorded which). Receptors were obtained from a man between 18 and 29 years old who had mild COVID-19 (a few samples of this study predate the infection). Cell type and time point are not known. Both conserved end residues are part of each CDR3. A D gene is named only where the DNA matches it firmly. Where a row states a size, it is once, few, many or the class of an expanded clone; other rows omit it.

V: TRBV27; size: few; D: .; J: TRBJ2-3; CDR3: CASSLAYGGAVADTQYF; DNA: TGTGCCAGCAGTTTAGCCTATGGGGGGGCCGTCGCAGATACGCAGTATTTT
V: TRBV7-9; size: few; D: .; J: TRBJ2-6; CDR3: CASSLGFGTASSGANVLTF; DNA: TGTGCCAGCAGCTTAGGGTTCGGGACGGCCAGCTCTGGGGCCAACGTCCTGACTTTC
V: TRBV10-3; size: few; D: TRBD1; J: TRBJ2-1; CDR3: CAISSTRVPGQGNVGEQFF; DNA: TGTGCCATCAGTTCTACAAGGGTGCCGGGACAGGGTAATGTGGGTGAGCAGTTCTTC
V: TRBV7-8; size: few; D: .; J: TRBJ2-5; CDR3: CASSIISGQGTQYF; DNA: TGTGCCAGCAGCATCATTAGCGGACAAGGGACCCAGTACTTC
V: TRBV11-2; size: few; D: .; J: TRBJ2-5; CDR3: CASSPTLGQETQYF; DNA: TGTGCCAGCAGCCCAACGTTGGGGCAAGAGACCCAGTACTTC
V: TRBV13; size: .; D: .; J: TRBJ2-5; CDR3: CASSYNQETQYF; DNA: TGTGCCAGCAGCTACAACCAAGAGACCCAGTACTTC
V: TRBV3-1; size: many; D: .; J: TRBJ2-3; CDR3: CASSQATDTQYF; DNA: TGTGCCAGCAGCCAGGCAACAGATACGCAGTATTTT
V: TRBV6-1; size: few; D: .; J: TRBJ1-1; CDR3: CASSGVTGTEAFF; DNA: TGTGCCAGCAGTGGAGTGACGGGGACTGAAGCTTTCTTT
V: TRBV9; size: few; D: .; J: TRBJ2-3; CDR3: CASSVGAGPSTDTQYF; DNA: TGTGCCAGCAGCGTAGGGGCAGGACCTAGCACAGATACGCAGTATTTT
V: TRBV7-2; size: .; D: TRBD2; J: TRBJ2-4; CDR3: CASSSGLAGVDIQYF; DNA: TGTGCCAGCAGCTCGGGACTAGCGGGAGTTGACATTCAGTACTTC
V: TRBV7-3; size: .; D: TRBD2; J: TRBJ2-1; CDR3: CASSPLTSGGANEQFF; DNA: TGTGCCAGCAGCCCACTGACTAGCGGGGGGGCAAATGAGCAGTTCTTC
V: TRBV11-3; size: few; D: .; J: TRBJ2-5; CDR3: CASSKRAGSGTQYF; DNA: TGTGCCAGCAGCAAAAGGGCTGGGTCGGGGACCCAGTACTTC
V: TRBV4-3; size: few; D: TRBD1; J: TRBJ1-5; CDR3: CASSQEPPRDSSNQPQHF; DNA: TGCGCCAGCAGCCAAGAGCCCCCCCGGGACAGCAGCAATCAGCCCCAGCATTTT
V: TRBV6-5; size: .; D: TRBD1; J: TRBJ2-5; CDR3: CASSYSGQGSETQYF; DNA: TGTGCCAGCAGTTACTCGGGACAGGGCTCGGAGACCCAGTACTTC
V: TRBV2; size: few; D: TRBD1; J: TRBJ1-1; CDR3: CASSSQQGTPMRTEAFF; DNA: TGTGCCAGCAGTTCTCAACAGGGGACCCCGATGAGGACTGAAGCTTTCTTT
V: TRBV7-2; size: few; D: TRBD1; J: TRBJ1-5; CDR3: CASGLTGSQPQHF; DNA: TGTGCCAGCGGCTTGACAGGGAGTCAGCCCCAGCATTTT
V: TRBV3-1; size: few; D: .; J: TRBJ2-1; CDR3: CASSQDINEQFF; DNA: TGTGCCAGCAGCCAGGACATCAATGAGCAGTTCTTC
V: TRBV29-1; size: many; D: .; J: TRBJ2-5; CDR3: CSVDETTETQYF; DNA: TGCAGCGTTGATGAGACGACGGAGACCCAGTACTTC
V: TRBV12-3/TRBV12-4; size: .; D: .; J: TRBJ1-4; CDR3: CASSYRFGATNEKLFF; DNA: TGTGCCAGCAGCTACAGGTTCGGGGCAACTAATGAAAAACTGTTTTTT
V: TRBV7-9; size: few; D: .; J: TRBJ2-3; CDR3: CATGDINTDTQYF; DNA: TGTGCCACCGGAGACATAAACACAGATACGCAGTATTTT
V: TRBV5-5; size: .; D: .; J: TRBJ2-1; CDR3: CASSLEGSGYNEQFF; DNA: TGTGCCAGCAGCTTGGAGGGATCGGGTTACAATGAGCAGTTCTTC
V: TRBV20-1; size: many; D: TRBD1; J: TRBJ1-5; CDR3: CSARERDRFNQPQHF; DNA: TGCAGTGCTAGAGAAAGGGACAGGTTCAATCAGCCCCAGCATTTT
V: TRBV20-1; size: many; D: .; J: TRBJ1-1; CDR3: CSASQGNTEAFF; DNA: TGCAGTGCTAGCCAGGGGAACACTGAAGCTTTCTTT
V: TRBV29-1; size: few; D: TRBD1; J: TRBJ1-1; CDR3: CSVGGTAEAFF; DNA: TGCAGCGTGGGTGGGACAGCTGAAGCTTTCTTT
V: TRBV27; size: .; D: .; J: TRBJ1-6; CDR3: CASTGVPSSALHF; DNA: TGTGCCAGCACAGGCGTCCCGTCATCAGCCCTCCACTTT
V: TRBV12-3/TRBV12-4; size: few; D: TRBD1; J: TRBJ2-3; CDR3: CASSPTDRDTDTQYF; DNA: TGTGCCAGCAGTCCTACCGACAGGGACACAGATACGCAGTATTTT
V: TRBV2; size: .; D: .; J: TRBJ1-3; CDR3: CASSREGQRNTIYF; DNA: TGTGCCAGCAGTAGAGAGGGCCAGAGAAACACCATATATTTT
V: TRBV10-3; size: .; D: .; J: TRBJ2-3; CDR3: CAISGPGATIDTQYF; DNA: TGTGCCATCAGTGGCCCGGGAGCTACAATAGATACGCAGTATTTT
V: TRBV3-1; size: few; D: .; J: TRBJ2-3; CDR3: CASSREGRHTDTQYF; DNA: TGTGCCAGCAGCCGCGAGGGGCGCCACACAGATACGCAGTATTTT
V: TRBV7-2; size: .; D: .; J: TRBJ2-3; CDR3: CASSSIPFSTDTQYF; DNA: TGTGCCAGTTCTAGCATCCCTTTCTCCACAGATACGCAGTATTTT
V: TRBV5-1; size: .; D: TRBD1; J: TRBJ2-6; CDR3: CASSMDREKAGANVLTF; DNA: TGCGCCAGCAGCATGGACAGGGAAAAGGCGGGGGCCAACGTCCTGACTTTC
V: TRBV5-1; size: few; D: TRBD1; J: TRBJ2-7; CDR3: CASSNGAGGYEQYF; DNA: TGCGCCAGCAGCAATGGAGCAGGGGGATACGAGCAGTACTTC
V: TRBV5-1; size: few; D: .; J: TRBJ1-3; CDR3: CASSFGQSSGNTIYF; DNA: TGCGCCAGCAGCTTCGGACAGAGCTCTGGAAACACCATATATTTT
V: TRBV24-1; size: few; D: .; J: TRBJ2-5; CDR3: CATSDWGETQYF; DNA: TGTGCCACCAGTGATTGGGGAGAGACCCAGTACTTC
V: TRBV9; size: few; D: TRBD2; J: TRBJ2-5; CDR3: CASSVGLAGVRETQYF; DNA: TGTGCCAGCAGCGTAGGCCTAGCGGGGGTTAGAGAGACCCAGTACTTC
V: TRBV3-1; size: few; D: TRBD2; J: TRBJ2-3; CDR3: CASSHGLGGDTQYF; DNA: TGTGCCAGCAGCCACGGACTAGGTGGGGATACGCAGTATTTT
V: TRBV25-1; size: few; D: .; J: TRBJ1-1; CDR3: CASSEYLGQSRAFF; DNA: TGTGCCAGCAGTGAATATCTCGGACAGTCCCGAGCTTTCTTT
V: TRBV20-1; size: .; D: .; J: TRBJ1-5; CDR3: CSAGKGRAGQPQHF; DNA: TGCAGTGCTGGGAAGGGCAGGGCTGGTCAGCCCCAGCATTTT
V: TRBV7-3; size: once; D: .; J: TRBJ1-1; CDR3: CASSSRGGKPFF; DNA: TGTGCCAGCAGCTCTCGAGGAGGGAAACCTTTCTTT
V: TRBV5-1; size: many; D: .; J: TRBJ2-1; CDR3: CASSLGLRGNEQFF; DNA: TGCGCCAGCAGCTTGGGACTCAGGGGCAATGAGCAGTTCTTC
V: TRBV5-1; size: few; D: .; J: TRBJ2-1; CDR3: CASSWDREHSYNEQFF; DNA: TGCGCCAGCAGCTGGGACCGAGAACACTCCTACAATGAGCAGTTCTTC
V: TRBV4-1; size: many; D: .; J: TRBJ2-5; CDR3: CASSQDVGAGQETQYF; DNA: TGCGCCAGCAGCCAAGATGTAGGGGCAGGACAAGAGACCCAGTACTTC
V: TRBV7-3; size: .; D: .; J: TRBJ1-3; CDR3: CASSLMGLAGNTIYF; DNA: TGTGCCAGCAGCTTAATGGGGTTAGCAGGAAACACCATATATTTT
V: TRBV3-1; size: .; D: .; J: TRBJ2-1; CDR3: CASSQGGLAKFF; DNA: TGTGCCAGCAGCCAAGGCGGGCTAGCGAAGTTCTTC
V: TRBV3-1; size: .; D: TRBD1; J: TRBJ1-5; CDR3: CASSRSGTGGNQPQHF; DNA: TGTGCCAGCAGCCGTTCAGGGACAGGGGGCAATCAGCCCCAGCATTTT
V: TRBV6-4; size: many; D: .; J: TRBJ2-6; CDR3: CASSDSSSGANVLTF; DNA: TGTGCCAGCAGTGACTCCAGCTCTGGGGCCAACGTCCTGACTTTC
V: TRBV4-3; size: few; D: .; J: TRBJ1-4; CDR3: CASSPLGREAEKLFF; DNA: TGCGCCAGCAGCCCCCTCGGCAGGGAAGCCGAAAAACTGTTTTTT
V: TRBV5-5; size: few; D: TRBD1; J: TRBJ1-5; CDR3: CASSLGFGQGATMNQPQHF; DNA: TGTGCCAGCAGCTTGGGCTTTGGTCAGGGGGCAACGATGAATCAGCCCCAGCATTTT